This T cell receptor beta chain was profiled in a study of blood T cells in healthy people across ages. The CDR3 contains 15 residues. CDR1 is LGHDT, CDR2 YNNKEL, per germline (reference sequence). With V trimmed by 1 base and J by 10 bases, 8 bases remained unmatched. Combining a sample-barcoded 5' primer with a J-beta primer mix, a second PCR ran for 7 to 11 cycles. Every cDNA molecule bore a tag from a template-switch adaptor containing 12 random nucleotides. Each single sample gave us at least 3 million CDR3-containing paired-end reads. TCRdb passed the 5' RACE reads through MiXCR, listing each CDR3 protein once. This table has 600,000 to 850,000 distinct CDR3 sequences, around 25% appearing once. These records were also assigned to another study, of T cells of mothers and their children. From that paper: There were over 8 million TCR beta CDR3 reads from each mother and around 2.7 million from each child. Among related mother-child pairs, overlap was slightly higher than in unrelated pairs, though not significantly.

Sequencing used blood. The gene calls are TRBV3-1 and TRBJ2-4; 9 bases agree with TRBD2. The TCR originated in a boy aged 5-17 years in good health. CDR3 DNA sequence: TGTGCCAGCAGCCAAGTCGGTAGCGGGAGAAGGATTCAGTACTTC. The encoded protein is CASSQVGSGRRIQYF. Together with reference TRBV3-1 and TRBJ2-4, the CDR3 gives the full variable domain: DTAVSQTPKYLVTQMGNDKSIKCEQNLGHDTMYWYKQDSKKFLKIMFSYNNKELIINETVPNRFSPKSPDKAHLNLHINSLELGDSAVYFCASSQVGSGRRIQYFGAGTRLSVL.